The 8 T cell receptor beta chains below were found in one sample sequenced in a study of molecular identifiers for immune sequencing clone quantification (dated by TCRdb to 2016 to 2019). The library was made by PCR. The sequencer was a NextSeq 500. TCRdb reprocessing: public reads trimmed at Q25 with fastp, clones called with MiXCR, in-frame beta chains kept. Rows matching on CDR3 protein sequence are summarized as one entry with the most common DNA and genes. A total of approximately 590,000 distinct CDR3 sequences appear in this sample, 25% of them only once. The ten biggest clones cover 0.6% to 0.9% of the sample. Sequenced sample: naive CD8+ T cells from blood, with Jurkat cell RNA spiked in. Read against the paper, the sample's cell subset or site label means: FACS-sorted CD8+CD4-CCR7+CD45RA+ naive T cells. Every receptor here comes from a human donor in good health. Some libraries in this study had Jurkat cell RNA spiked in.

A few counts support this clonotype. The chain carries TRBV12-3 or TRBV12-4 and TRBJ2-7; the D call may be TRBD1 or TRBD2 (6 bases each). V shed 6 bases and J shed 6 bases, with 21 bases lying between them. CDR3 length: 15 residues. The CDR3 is CASRVGGGSPGEQYF. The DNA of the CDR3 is TGTGCCAGCAGAGTAGGGGGAGGATCTCCTGGCGAGCAGTACTTC.

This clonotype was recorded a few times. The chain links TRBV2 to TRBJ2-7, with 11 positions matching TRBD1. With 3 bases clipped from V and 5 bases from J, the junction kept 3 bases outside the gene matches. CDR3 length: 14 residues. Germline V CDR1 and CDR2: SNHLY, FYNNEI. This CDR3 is CASSEGQGVNEQYF. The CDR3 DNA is TGTGCCAGCAGTGAGGGACAGGGGGTGAACGAGCAGTACTTC.

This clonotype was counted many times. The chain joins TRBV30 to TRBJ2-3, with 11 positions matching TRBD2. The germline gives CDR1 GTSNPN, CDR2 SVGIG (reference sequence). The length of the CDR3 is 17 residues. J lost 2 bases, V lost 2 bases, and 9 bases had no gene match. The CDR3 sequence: CAWSPPGLAASTDTQYF. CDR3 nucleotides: TGTGCCTGGAGTCCCCCGGGACTAGCGGCTTCCACAGATACGCAGTATTTT.

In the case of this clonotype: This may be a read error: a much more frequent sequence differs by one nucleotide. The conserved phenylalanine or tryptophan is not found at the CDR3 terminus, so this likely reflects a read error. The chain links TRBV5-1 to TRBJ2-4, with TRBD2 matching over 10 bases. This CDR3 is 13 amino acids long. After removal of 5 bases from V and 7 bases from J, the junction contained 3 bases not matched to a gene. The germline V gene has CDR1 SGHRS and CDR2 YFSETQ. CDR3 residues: CASRLAGDNIQYI. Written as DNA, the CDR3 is TGCGCCAGCAGGCTAGCGGGAGATAACATTCAGTACATC.

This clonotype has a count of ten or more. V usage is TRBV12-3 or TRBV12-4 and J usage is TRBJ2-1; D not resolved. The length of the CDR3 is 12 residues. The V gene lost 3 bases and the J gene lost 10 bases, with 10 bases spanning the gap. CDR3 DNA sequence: TGTGCCAGCAGTTTTGATCTAGGGGAGCAGTTCTTC. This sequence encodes CASSFDLGEQFF.

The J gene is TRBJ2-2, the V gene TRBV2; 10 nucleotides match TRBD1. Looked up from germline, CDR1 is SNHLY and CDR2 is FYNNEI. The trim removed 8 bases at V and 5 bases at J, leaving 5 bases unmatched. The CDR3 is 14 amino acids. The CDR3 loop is CASRQGASTGELFF. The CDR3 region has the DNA TGTGCCAGCCGACAGGGGGCGAGTACCGGGGAGCTGTTTTTT.

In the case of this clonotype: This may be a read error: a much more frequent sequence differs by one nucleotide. The CDR3, as DNA: TGCGCCAGCAGCCTGATCCAATACAATGAGCAGTTCTTC. It is translated as CASSLIQYNEQFF. This rearrangement joins TRBV4-3 to TRBJ2-1; no reliable D call. Deletions cut 4 bases from V and 4 bases from J, with 8 bases between. The CDR3 is made up of 13 amino acids. Germline CDR1 LGHNA, CDR2 YSLEER.

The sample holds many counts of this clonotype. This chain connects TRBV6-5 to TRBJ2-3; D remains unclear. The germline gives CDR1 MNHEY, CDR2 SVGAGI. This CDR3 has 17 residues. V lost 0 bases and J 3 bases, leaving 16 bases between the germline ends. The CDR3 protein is CASSYSRALGRTDTQYF. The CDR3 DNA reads TGTGCCAGCAGTTACTCTAGGGCGCTGGGAAGGACAGATACGCAGTATTTT.